The text below deals with one T cell receptor beta chain. Its antigen remains unidentified. No per-base quality is available; no much larger clone lies one base away. This sample was taken from a study of cytomegalovirus exposure and HLA in healthy donors (TCRdb year 2017). In terms of the full investigation: An earlier analysis of approximately 590 of the donors reported about 250 Gb of sequence data and 117 million unique TCR beta sequences from about 200 million T cells. About 280 gigabases of sequencing data and about 92 million unique TCR sequences made up an early release that covered nearly 650 HLA-typed donors. Among the 398 genotyped donors, 75% to 90% belonged to the genetic ancestry cluster associated with self-reported Caucasian donors. The aim of the study was to test whether cataloging public T cell receptors could identify signatures of past pathogen exposure. The study profiled the T cell repertoires of hundreds of subjects by immunosequencing and related them to cytomegalovirus serostatus. A separate validation cohort of 100 to 150 different subjects was used in addition to the roughly 670-subject first cohort. The study combined high-throughput TCR immunosequencing, statistical association of individual TCRs with disease status, and machine learning to predict cytomegalovirus infection status. To study patterns of TCR occurrence, a later analysis re-analyzed previously published TCR beta repertoires from more than 550 donors and added high-resolution HLA genotyping. Rather than using new phenotypic data, the later analysis identified candidate immune exposures from TCR beta sequences and from how often those sequences occurred across donors. An earlier analysis of several hundred of the donors applied high-throughput TCR beta sequencing to assess whether each TCR beta V gene segment acted as functional or pseudogenic. Donor age, sex, ethnicity and CMV serostatus were collected together with the repertoire data. A later genetic analysis took genome-wide SNP genotypes for about 55% of the 666 donors and used that subset as a discovery cohort. All discovery cohort repertoires had been generated using a single sequencing platform. HLA typing included class I and class II loci at four-digit resolution. Typing coverage varied by locus: roughly 620-640 donors for A, B, C, DRB1 and DQB1; some 520 for DQA1; more than 600 for DPA1; some 470 for DPB1. A handful of DR-DQ haplotypes were handled as single units for association and clustering because linkage in the cohort was strong. Among some 400 genotyped donors of the cohort, an average of roughly 240,000 unique TCR beta nucleotide sequences were sequenced per donor, around 18% of them non-productive.

The library was prepared using the immunoSEQ multiplex PCR assay. For the multiplex PCR, a mixture combining 60 forward primers for TCR Vbeta segments and 13 reverse primers for TCR Jbeta segments was used. The CDR3 region of rearranged TCR beta genes was amplified from genomic DNA by a multiplex PCR assay. The amplified TCR beta libraries were sequenced on the Illumina HiSeq System as 87-base-pair reads. The original methods were these. In a later analysis, roughly 80 million unique TCR beta chains were counted across the 650 to 700 repertoires, and approximately 9.9 million of these chains were shared by at least two donors. A nearest-neighbor algorithm error-corrected the raw reads and collapsed the reads into unique sequences, merging closely related sequences to remove PCR and sequencing errors. CDR3 sequences were aligned to IMGT reference sequences to assign V, D and J gene segments. Each retained sequence needed at least a six-nucleotide match to both a V gene segment and a J gene segment. Rearrangements were called productive when the CDR3 lacked stop codons and stayed in frame with V and J; all others were non-productive. Following IMGT convention, CDR3 was defined as the stretch from the second conserved V-encoded cysteine to the conserved J-encoded phenylalanine. The earlier analysis of about 500 of the donors excluded sequences that lacked an unambiguous match to a single V gene segment. An earlier analysis of approximately 590 of the donors called V segments functional above 56.7% productive rearrangements and segregating when the between-donor standard deviation exceeded 5%. A statistical classification framework was built to diagnose cytomegalovirus status from the catalog of TCR beta chain sequences. A later analysis assigned V and J genes by comparing TCR nucleotide sequences with IMGT/GENE-DB human TR gene sequences. In a later analysis, CDR3 sequences and most-parsimonious VDJ recombination scenarios were assigned using the TCRdist pipeline. A later analysis defined each TCR beta chain by its CDR3 amino acid sequence plus V-gene family, and excluded reads lacking a unique V-gene family. In a later analysis, approximately 640 highly shared, low-generation-probability nucleotide sequences were removed to address suspected cross-contamination and a sequencing artifact. In a later analysis, a clonal expansion index was calculated for each public chain from normalized within-repertoire ranks of inferred template counts. A later analysis computed generation probabilities with a VDJ recombination model fitted to out-of-frame rearrangements, and checked the results against IGoR. A later analysis scored TCR-TCR, TCR-HLA and TCR-CMV co-occurrence with hypergeometric tests, applying a repertoire-size bias correction to TCR pairs. False discovery rates were estimated in a later analysis by permuting HLA or CMV assignments 20 times. In a later analysis, co-occurring TCRs were grouped using DBSCAN, and TCRdist sequence similarity was added for clustering within HLA-allele-positive subsets. Co-occurrence clustering excluded repertoires with fewer than 30,000 or more than 120,000 public chains, plus five with anomalous nucleotide sharing. In its TCRdb copy, this immuneACCESS table keeps in-frame sequences only and misses some clones. Where compared with another copy, unresolved V genes explain less than half of these, and the others have no known cause. V and J calls and clone size are those listed in that table; D and trimming were worked out from the DNA. The sample table records some 140,000 clones; over 65% of these occur just once. In total, the top ten clones hold 1.8% of the sample.

The V and J ends are trimmed by 1 base and 4 bases, leaving 13 bases between them. The CDR3 spans 15 residues, from the cysteine through the phenylalanine. Only the CDR3 DNA stays, 45 bases, in frame from base 1. From a lookup of the germline V gene (reference sequence), CDR1 and CDR2 are LNHDA and SQIVND. The cohort comprised some 700 healthy bone marrow donors. At the time of sampling, all cohort members were nominally healthy, though unrecorded immune exposures were likely present. The donor was CMV seropositive and belonged to the group of a few hundred seropositive cohort members. Each donor provided a peripheral blood sample, and peripheral blood mononuclear cells were used for TCR beta sequencing. Genomic DNA extraction from the blood cell samples was performed with the Qiagen DNeasy Blood Extraction Kit. General conclusions and limits of the study: A later analysis reported that several top co-occurrence clusters appeared linked to parvovirus B19, influenza, CMV and Epstein-Barr virus. In a later analysis, HLA-associated TCR beta chains were found to be more clonally expanded and to have lower generation probabilities than equally common non-associated chains. Over 15 rarely observed V segments, including chromosome 9 orphons, were excluded from the earlier analysis of approximately 500 of the donors because counts were too low. Broadly in line with IMGT annotations, most TCR beta V segments showed up in productive rearrangements about 87% or about 30% of the time in an earlier analysis of around 550 of the donors. Correlated functional status among segregating V segments might reflect linkage disequilibrium, but an unknown experimental factor could not be ruled out. The authors suggested that the approach could potentially be extended to other disease states and immunological phenotypes. When HLA alleles, especially DR and DQ, strongly co-occurred, attributing TCR associations to individual alleles was difficult. The 87-base-pair reads could not distinguish some IMGT-functional V segments, including TRBV6-2 and TRBV6-3, so those segments were excluded. The classifier was reported to diagnose cytomegalovirus status with high specificity and sensitivity in both the original cohort and the validation cohort. In a later genetic analysis, a missense DCLRE1C variant was associated with V-gene and J-gene trimming of TCR beta chains, and the association was replicated in an independent cohort. A group of highly shared sequence variants was considered likely to be a technical artifact of the sequencing pipeline. In this cohort, only TCR beta chains were sequenced, and detectable features were limited by the absence of alpha or paired-chain data. The only immune exposure information available for the cohort was CMV serostatus. According to a later genetic analysis, donors in an Asian-associated ancestry cluster had fewer N-insertions in productive TCRs than the approximately 690-donor mean. A further reported finding was that TCR beta sequences accurately predicted the HLA-A and HLA-B alleles for most subjects in the first cohort. In vitro tests confirmed that a few of the cytomegalovirus-associated TCR beta chains recognize cytomegalovirus antigens. Most TCR sequences were seen in very few donors, while some public TCRs were found in many individuals. Roughly uniform sequencing depth across donors was assumed in presence/absence analyses, although this assumption may not hold. A later analysis found that most CMV-associated TCR beta chains appeared HLA-restricted, with HLA associations seemingly driven largely by CMV exposure. A later analysis associated about 17,000 TCR beta sequences with specific HLA alleles at a false discovery rate of 0.05. Because some donors lacked HLA typing at each locus, the association tests relied only on the typed subset. The study gave a list of about 150 TCR beta chains associated with cytomegalovirus. In a later analysis, the rate of TCR association differed among HLA loci, with DRB1 alleles having the most associated TCRs and HLA-C alleles having the fewest.

The chain is encoded by TRBV19 joined to TRBJ1-1, with no confident D gene call. The sequencing input was PBMCs. The TCR was taken from a female donor in good health and CMV-seropositive. CDR3 region: CASSIAAGASTEAFF. The DNA sequence reads TGTGCCAGTAGTATAGCTGCGGGAGCGAGCACTGAAGCTTTCTTT.